This entry describes one TCR beta chain. Clones were read by immunoSEQ multiplex PCR, and TCRdb kept only the in-frame ones, dropping some. This sample has around 60,000 clones; 80% to 90% occur once, and the top ten carry less than 2%. These data come from a study of OX40 agonist ivuxolimab in advanced cancers. Across the whole study: Dosing consisted of intravenous ivuxolimab at 0.01 to 10 mg/kg every 2 weeks.

The sample in question was CD4+ or CD8+ T cells sorted from blood, obtained in a trial of the OX40 agonist ivuxolimab. The sequence was collected from an adult with an advanced solid tumor such as melanoma, head and neck, liver or kidney cancer.

The CDR3 DNA sequence: TGTGCCAGCAGCCGACGGAGCAATCAGCCCCAGCATTTT. This gives the protein CASSRRSNQPQHF. This chain connects TRBV11-2 to TRBJ1-5, with D unclear. The CDR3 covers 13 residues. CDR1 and CDR2 (germline): SGHAT, FQNNGV. Trimming left V 5 bases short and J 1 base short, with 6 bases between.